These T cell receptor beta chains were read from a single sample in a study of shared clonotypes between healthy human individuals. The assay was immunoSEQ multiplex PCR, and TCRdb's table has in-frame clones only and misses some. Here the sample spans roughly 1 million clones, 70% to 80% being singletons. Sequencing was carried out using memory CD4+ T cells from PBMCs. The receptors shown here come from a young man in good health. Some clones in this sample may be carry-over from other donors' samples. Each CDR3 is given with its conserved first and last residue. A D gene is named only where the DNA matches it firmly. Expanded clones are given a class, and other clones once, few, many or no size at all.

cdr3_nt cdr3_aa cdr3_length clone_size j_call v_call d_call
TGTGCCAGCACCAGACAGGGGACGAACACCGGGGAGCTGTTTTTT CASTRQGTNTGELFF 15 . TRBJ2-2 TRBV6-5 TRBD1
TGTGCCAGCAGCTTGCGGGTGAGGAGGGAAGAGACCCAGTACTTC CASSLRVRREETQYF 15 once TRBJ2-5 TRBV5-6 .
TGTGCCAGCTCACCCCCGGGCCGTAATAAAGAGACCCAGTACTTC CASSPPGRNKETQYF 15 . TRBJ2-5 TRBV18 .
TGTGCCAGCAGCCCGACAGGGTTCGGGGAGACCCAGTACTTC CASSPTGFGETQYF 14 . TRBJ2-5 TRBV7-9 TRBD1
TGTGCCAGCAGCCCTGGCCCCGGGGGCCTAGGGGAGACCCAGTACTTC CASSPGPGGLGETQYF 16 . TRBJ2-5 TRBV7-3 .
TGTGCCAGCTCAGCTAACAGGGAGAGCTCTGGAAACACCATATATTTT CASSANRESSGNTIYF 16 . TRBJ1-3 TRBV18 .
TGTGCCAGCAGTCTAGCGGGAGTGTCCACAGATACGCAGTATTTT CASSLAGVSTDTQYF 15 . TRBJ2-3 TRBV2 TRBD2
TGTGCCACCAGCAGAGATGACTACCTCGGGAACACCGGGGAGCTGTTTTTT CATSRDDYLGNTGELFF 17 . TRBJ2-2 TRBV15 .
TGTGCCAGCAGCTTAGTAGCGGTGGGTGGGGGCACAGATACGCAGTATTTT CASSLVAVGGGTDTQYF 17 . TRBJ2-3 TRBV7-2 .
TGTGCCAGCAGTATCCGGCCCCCTATGCAGCAGTTCTTC CASSIRPPMQQFF 13 . TRBJ2-1 TRBV27 .
TGTGCCAGCAGGCGGGACAGGGGAACTCGGTGGGGCTACACCTTC CASRRDRGTRWGYTF 15 . TRBJ1-2 TRBV27 TRBD1
TGTGCCAGCAGGGATCCCCGGGATAATGAAAAACTGTTTTTT CASRDPRDNEKLFF 14 . TRBJ1-4 TRBV28 .
TGTGCCAGCAGCTCCTCTAGCGGCTACAATGAGCAGTTCTTC CASSSSSGYNEQFF 14 . TRBJ2-1 TRBV11-3 TRBD2
TGTGCCAGCAGTGCCCCTGGGGAAGCGGGCACAGATACGCAGTATTTT CASSAPGEAGTDTQYF 16 . TRBJ2-3 TRBV28 .
TGCAGCGTTCTACCGGGACCCTACCTAACCGGGGAGCTGTTTTTT CSVLPGPYLTGELFF 15 . TRBJ2-2 TRBV29-1 .
TGTGCCAGCAGCTTAGATTTCGGGGGGCACTACAATGAGCAGTTCTTC CASSLDFGGHYNEQFF 16 few TRBJ2-1 TRBV7-6 .
TGTGCCAGCAGCGTAGCTCGAGGAGAGACCCAGTACTTC CASSVARGETQYF 13 few TRBJ2-5 TRBV9 .
TGTGCCAGCAGCCCACTGCAGCGGGAGGAATACGAGCAGTACTTC CASSPLQREEYEQYF 15 . TRBJ2-7 TRBV7-2 TRBD2
TGTGCCAGCAGCTTAGTTTACCTGGGCGGCTCACCCCTCCACTTT CASSLVYLGGSPLHF 15 . TRBJ1-6 TRBV11-2 .
TGTGCCAGCAGCGTAGATCCCACGTTCGGGACAGGGGGCACAGATACGCAGTATTTT CASSVDPTFGTGGTDTQYF 19 . TRBJ2-3 TRBV9 TRBD1
TGTGCCAGCAGCCTCCCGGACAGGGGGCTCTTTGCCTACAATGAGCAGTTCTTC CASSLPDRGLFAYNEQFF 18 . TRBJ2-1 TRBV5-4 TRBD1
TGCGCCAGCAGCTTAGACAGCTGGAACACCGGGGAGCTGTTTTTT CASSLDSWNTGELFF 15 . TRBJ2-2 TRBV5-1 .
TGTGCCAGCAGTGGGGATAAAGGAGGGATTCGGGATCAGCCCCAGCATTTT CASSGDKGGIRDQPQHF 17 . TRBJ1-5 TRBV25-1 .
TGTGCCAGCAGTGAATTGGGGACCCCCGGGGCCAAAAACATTCAGTACTTC CASSELGTPGAKNIQYF 17 many TRBJ2-4 TRBV6-1 .
TGTGCCAGCAGCTTGAGGACAGGGATTTGGAATGAGCAGTTCTTC CASSLRTGIWNEQFF 15 . TRBJ2-1 TRBV5-4 TRBD1
TGTGCCAGCAGTTCGAGTGGGGTTAGACAGATCAGCAATCAGCCCCAGCATTTT CASSSSGVRQISNQPQHF 18 . TRBJ1-5 TRBV27 .
TGCGCCAGCTCGCGTTCTAGCGGGAGGAACAATGAGCAGTTCTTC CASSRSSGRNNEQFF 15 . TRBJ2-1 TRBV5-1 TRBD2